This TCR beta chain came from a study of low-dose radiotherapy and immunotherapy resistance in tumors. Time point given: after trial treatment. Treatment indicated: LDRT plus nivolumab, ipilimumab, low-dose cyclophosphamide and aspirin (RACIN trial). Administered to the donors were nivolumab, ipilimumab, aspirin, low-dose cyclophosphamide and low-dose radiotherapy. Tumors of eligible patients were advanced, solid and lacking tumor-infiltrating lymphocytes. First-strand cDNA used TRAV- and TRBV-specific primers, covering alpha and beta chains. PCR amplification of the TCRs was performed with Phusion for 15 to 25 PCR cycles, and it relied on a constant-region primer together with a V-primer adapter. TCRdb passed the reads through MiXCR, listing each CDR3 protein once. The sample holds approximately 84,000 distinct CDR3 sequences, less than 20% seen once. This clonotype has at least ten counts. The specimen was PBMCs, collected after low-dose radiotherapy plus immunotherapy. The TCR sequence derives from a male donor with prostate cancer.

The CDR3 protein is CSAREGSLSTDTQYF. The DNA of the CDR3 is TGCAGCGCTCGGGAGGGCAGCCTTAGCACAGATACGCAGTATTTT. This chain uses TRBV29-1 with TRBJ2-3, with 8 nucleotides matching TRBD2. The J segment lost 0 bases and the V segment lost 7 bases, leaving 9 bases of the junction unmatched. The CDR3 totals 15 residues. Per the germline V gene, CDR1 is SQVTM and CDR2 is ANQGSEA.